These 20 T cell receptor beta chains were sequenced from one sample in a study of shared clonotypes between healthy human individuals. Sequencing used immunoSEQ multiplex PCR; TCRdb keeps in-frame clones, though not all of them. The data hold hundreds of thousands of clones, with approximately 79% observed a single time. Sequencing used memory CD4+ T cells sorted from blood. Subset here: CD45RA-negative fraction. The source of these receptors is a woman in her 30s in good health.

V gene TRBV15 combines with J gene TRBJ2-1, with 7 bases fitting TRBD1. CDR3 length equals 14 residues. CDR1 and CDR2 from the germline V gene are LNHNV and YYDKDF (reference sequence). The junction had 4 bases not matched to a gene; V was cut back by 7 bases and J by 1 base. The DNA of the CDR3 is TGTGCCACCAAACGCAGGGGGTCCTACAATGAGCAGTTCTTC. This translates into CATKRRGSYNEQFF.

The V call is TRBV6-1, the J call TRBJ1-1; D ambiguous. Trimming removed 7 bases from V and 11 bases from J, with 17 bases in between. The germline gives CDR1 MNHNS, CDR2 SASEGT. This CDR3 region has 12 residues. CDR3 in DNA: TGTGCCAGCAACCTGGGGATAGGGAGGGCTTTCTTT. The encoded protein is CASNLGIGRAFF.

The chain uses TRBV28 and TRBJ2-1; tentatively, D is TRBD2 (6 bases). Trimming removed 5 bases at V and 7 bases at J, with 18 bases between. CDR3 length: 15 residues. In germline, CDR1 is MDHEN, CDR2 SYDVKM. In DNA form, the CDR3 reads TGTGCCAGCAGTGAGCTGCGGCGGGACGGGAATGAGCAGTTCTTC. It specifies CASSELRRDGNEQFF. The whole variable domain, filled in from reference TRBV28 and TRBJ2-1, reads DVKVTQSSRYLVKRTGEKVFLECVQDMDHENMFWYRQDPGLGLRLIYFSYDVKMKEKGDIPEGYSVSREKKERFSLILESASTNQTSMYLCASSELRRDGNEQFFGPGTRLTVL.

The table lists this clone with a few counts. The chain joins TRBV19 to TRBJ2-7; 10 bases line up with TRBD2. This CDR3 comprises 15 residues. Trimming took 1 base from V and 3 from J; bases not matched to a gene: 3. Per the germline V gene, CDR1 is LNHDA and CDR2 is SQIVND (reference sequence). CDR3 sequence reads: CASSIAGTSVYEQYF. The CDR3 nucleotides are TGTGCCAGTAGTATAGCCGGGACTAGCGTCTACGAGCAGTACTTC.

The CDR3 region has the DNA TGTGCCACCCGATTGGGACAGATAGAAGAGACCCAGTACTTC. Its translation is CATRLGQIEETQYF. The gene calls are TRBV5-5 and TRBJ2-5; the match to TRBD1 covers 7 bases. Germline V lookup: CDR1 SGHKS, CDR2 YYEKEE (reference sequence). V lost 9 bases, J lost 3 bases, and 11 bases stayed unmatched. The CDR3 runs to 14 residues.

The rearrangement uses TRBV9 and TRBJ1-1; 7 positions agree with TRBD1. V dropped 2 bases and J dropped 3; count of bases not matched to a gene: 7. The CDR3 totals 15 residues. Germline values: CDR1 SGDLS, CDR2 YYNGEE. Here the CDR3 DNA reads TGTGCCAGCAGCGTTATGCCAACAGGGGACACTGAAGCTTTCTTT. This translates into CASSVMPTGDTEAFF.

There are a few counts of this clone. J is TRBJ1-4 and V is TRBV9, with D possibly being TRBD1 (6 bases). The CDR3 is 16 residues long. The V and J ends lost 1 base and 8 bases respectively, with 18 bases between them. The germline V gene has CDR1 SGDLS and CDR2 YYNGEE. CDR3: CASSVTPGVSQEKLFF. The CDR3 DNA follows: TGTGCCAGCAGCGTAACACCAGGGGTTAGTCAGGAAAAACTGTTTTTT.

V usage is TRBV28 and J usage is TRBJ2-7; 9 nucleotides agree with TRBD2. Germline V gene data show CDR1 as MDHEN and CDR2 as SYDVKM. V lost 4 bases and J lost 4; bases outside the gene matches: 5. The CDR3 sequence is 14 residues long. The DNA of the CDR3 is TGTGCCAGCAGTTCTAGCGGGACCGATTACGAGCAGTACTTC. It is translated as CASSSSGTDYEQYF.

The rearrangement uses TRBV10-1 and TRBJ2-1, with D maybe TRBD2 (5 bases). V lost 3 bases, J lost 3 bases, and 15 bases lay in between. This CDR3 region has 16 residues. Germline CDR1 is WNHNN and CDR2 is SYGVQD (reference sequence). CDR3: CASSEVPASSYNEQFF. In nucleotides, the CDR3 is TGCGCCAGCAGTGAAGTACCGGCTAGCAGCTACAATGAGCAGTTCTTC.

V usage is TRBV2 and J usage is TRBJ2-5; D is ambiguous. The CDR3 is 13 residues long. CDR1 and CDR2 (germline): SNHLY, FYNNEI. V lost 2 bases, J lost 5 bases, and 9 bases lay in between. The CDR3 protein is CASSESGLETQYF. As DNA, the CDR3 is TGTGCCAGCAGTGAATCAGGCTTGGAGACCCAGTACTTC.

Only a few counts were recorded for this clone. The chain recombines TRBV5-1 with TRBJ2-3, with D perhaps given as TRBD1 or TRBD2 (6 bases each). Trimming removed 0 bases from V and 0 bases from J, with 17 bases in between. CDR1 is SGHRS, CDR2 YFSETQ, per germline. The CDR3 runs to 18 residues. The chain's CDR3 is CASSLGFYGGLSTDTQYF. The CDR3 DNA follows: TGCGCCAGCAGCTTGGGTTTTTACGGGGGCCTTAGCACAGATACGCAGTATTTT.

V usage is TRBV2 and J usage is TRBJ2-3; no firm D call. This CDR3 has 13 residues. Germline CDR1 and CDR2: SNHLY and FYNNEI. Trimming cost V 7 bases and J 6 bases, with 14 bases left between them. This CDR3 reads CASILDVVDTQYF. CDR3 coding DNA: TGTGCCAGCATCTTGGACGTAGTGGATACGCAGTATTTT.

The chain combines TRBV4-1 with TRBJ1-1, with no clear D. The CDR3 sequence is 14 residues long. The germline gives CDR1 MGHRA, CDR2 YSYEKL. Trimming stripped 2 bases from V and 5 bases from J, with 12 bases between. The CDR3 DNA follows: TGCGCCAGCAGCCAATTTCCGCGAGGAACTGAAGCTTTCTTT. Translated: CASSQFPRGTEAFF.

This chain connects TRBV7-8 to TRBJ2-7; no firm D call. This CDR3 contains 13 residues. Trimming shortened V by 6 bases and J by 7 bases, and 16 bases separated the two germline ends. CDR1 SGHVS and CDR2 FQNEAQ come from the germline V gene. CDR3 residues: CASRGFVSLEQYF. The CDR3 coding sequence is TGTGCCAGCAGGGGATTTGTGAGTCTGGAGCAGTACTTC.

The chain is built from TRBV7-8 and TRBJ2-3; D ambiguous. Per germline, CDR1 SGHVS and CDR2 FQNEAQ. The V gene lost 5 bases and the J gene lost 1 base, with 4 bases spanning the gap. The CDR3 loop spans 12 amino acids. The CDR3 nucleotides read TGTGCCAGCAGCCCGGGCACAGATACGCAGTATTTT. Translation: CASSPGTDTQYF.

The rearrangement links TRBV6-6 to TRBJ1-1; perhaps TRBD1 as D (5 bases). The CDR3 is 12 residues long. Trimming removed 4 bases at V and 3 bases at J, with 6 bases between. In germline, CDR1 is MNHNY, CDR2 SVGAGI (reference sequence). CDR3 DNA: TGTGCCAGCAGTTTCAGGGACACTGAAGCTTTCTTT. Protein: CASSFRDTEAFF.

This clone was counted only a few times. Other DNA variants within this sample encode the same CDR3. The chain carries TRBV7-9 and TRBJ1-4, with 7 bases identical to TRBD1. This CDR3 has 14 residues. Germline V gives CDR1 SEHNR, CDR2 FQNEAQ (reference sequence). The V and J ends lost 6 bases and 4 bases, in that order; junction bases with no gene match: 5. For the CDR3, the DNA is TGTGCCAGCAGTCCCGGGACAGATAATGAAAAACTGTTTTTT. Its protein is CASSPGTDNEKLFF.

The chain recombines TRBV15 with TRBJ2-3, with 9 nucleotides matching TRBD2. CDR3 length: 17 residues. V gave up 8 bases and J gave up 1 base; unmatched junction bases: 13. CDR1 is LNHNV, CDR2 YYDKDF, per germline (reference sequence). The chain's CDR3 is CATSAARLAVGTDTQYF. The CDR3 DNA follows: TGTGCCACCTCAGCAGCTCGACTAGCGGTAGGCACAGATACGCAGTATTTT.

The rearrangement joins TRBV5-4 to TRBJ2-2; D is unresolved. In germline, CDR1 is SGHNT, CDR2 YYREEE (reference sequence). V gave up 3 bases and J gave up 5 bases, with 5 bases separating them. The CDR3 is 12 amino acids. CDR3 sequence (DNA): TGTGCCAGCAGCTACTATACCGGGGAGCTGTTTTTT. The encoded protein is CASSYYTGELFF.

This clone was found once. This rearrangement joins TRBV29-1 to TRBJ2-7, with a possible D match to TRBD1 (6 bases). This CDR3 is 12 amino acids long. Germline assignment: CDR1 SQVTM and CDR2 ANQGSEA. The V end lost 1 base, the J end lost 6 bases, and 10 bases lay between the germline ends. Written as DNA, the CDR3 is TGCAGCGTTGAAGCAGCAGGGGTCGAGCAGTACTTC. Protein product: CSVEAAGVEQYF.